Listed below are T cell receptor beta chains from one sample, sequenced in a study of T cell responses to AZD1222 COVID-19 vaccine. Profiling relied on immunoSEQ multiplex PCR, and the TCRdb table lists in-frame clones only, not all of them. The sample consists of 140,000 to 150,000 clones, around 85% of them appearing once. The sequencing here drew on peripheral blood, taken on day 0 of AZD1222 vaccination. The receptor source for this set is an adult in good health. Both conserved end residues are part of each CDR3. Fields, in order: CDR3 protein, J gene, V gene.

cdr3_aa: CSVNWGGYGYTF
j_call: TRBJ1-2
v_call: TRBV29-1

cdr3_aa: CASMRVRNTEAFF
j_call: TRBJ1-1
v_call: TRBV27

cdr3_aa: CASSARASGDTEAFF
j_call: TRBJ1-1
v_call: TRBV9

cdr3_aa: CASSIDQGKNQHF
j_call: TRBJ1-5
v_call: TRBV19

cdr3_aa: CASSNYEQYF
j_call: TRBJ2-7
v_call: TRBV28

cdr3_aa: CASSLYSGDYGYTF
j_call: TRBJ1-2
v_call: TRBV5-6

cdr3_aa: CASSLRDSNQPQHF
j_call: TRBJ1-5
v_call: TRBV27

cdr3_aa: CASSQEGRTYNEQFF
j_call: TRBJ2-1
v_call: TRBV4-1

cdr3_aa: CATSDQGVSYNEQFF
j_call: TRBJ2-1
v_call: TRBV24-1

cdr3_aa: CASSPRQGLNTEAFF
j_call: TRBJ1-1
v_call: TRBV27

cdr3_aa: CSVVRAGHSASEAFF
j_call: TRBJ1-1
v_call: TRBV29-1

cdr3_aa: CAWSSAGGEPQHF
j_call: TRBJ1-5
v_call: TRBV30

cdr3_aa: CASSSDSTAGNTIYF
j_call: TRBJ1-3
v_call: TRBV7-9

cdr3_aa: CASSLVQGGNEKLFF
j_call: TRBJ1-4
v_call: TRBV7-2

cdr3_aa: CASGLGASGPYNEQFF
j_call: TRBJ2-1
v_call: TRBV12-5

cdr3_aa: CASSYGRIGYGYTF
j_call: TRBJ1-2
v_call: TRBV6-5

cdr3_aa: CATSEGRHNQPQHF
j_call: TRBJ1-5
v_call: TRBV24-1

cdr3_aa: CAWSVPGGSQPQHF
j_call: TRBJ1-5
v_call: TRBV30